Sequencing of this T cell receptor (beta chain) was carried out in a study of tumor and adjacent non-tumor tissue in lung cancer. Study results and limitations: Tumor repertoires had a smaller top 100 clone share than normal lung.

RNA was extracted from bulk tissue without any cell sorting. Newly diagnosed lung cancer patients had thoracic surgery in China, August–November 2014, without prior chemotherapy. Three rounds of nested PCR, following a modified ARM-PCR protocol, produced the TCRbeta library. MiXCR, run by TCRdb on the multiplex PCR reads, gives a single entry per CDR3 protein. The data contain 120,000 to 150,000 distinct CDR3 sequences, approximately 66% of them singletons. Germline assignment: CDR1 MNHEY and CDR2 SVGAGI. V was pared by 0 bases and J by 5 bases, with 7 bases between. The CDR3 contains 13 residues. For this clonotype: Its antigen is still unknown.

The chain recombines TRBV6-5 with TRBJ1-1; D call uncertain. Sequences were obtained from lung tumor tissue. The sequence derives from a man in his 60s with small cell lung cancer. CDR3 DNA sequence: TGTGCCAGCAGTTACTCAGCAGGAACTGAAGCTTTCTTT. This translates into CASSYSAGTEAFF.